Listed here are 3 T cell receptor beta chains from one sample, sequenced in a study of T cells after yellow fever vaccination. A single record per CDR3 protein comes from TCRdb applying MiXCR to the 5' RACE reads. The table has under 350,000 distinct CDR3 sequences, roughly 4.3% seen once. Sequenced here: PBMCs, sampled 5 days after the yellow fever booster vaccination. The origin of the receptors is a man aged 18 to 29 who received the YFV17D yellow fever vaccine.

This clonotype was seen only a few times. The chain links TRBV4-1 to TRBJ2-7; 7 bases fit TRBD1. J gave up 1 base and V 6 bases, and 9 bases lay outside the gene matches. Germline assignment: CDR1 MGHRA and CDR2 YSYEKL. The CDR3 extends over 15 amino acids. CDR3 sequence (DNA): TGCGCCAGCAGTATGGGACAGTTAGGATCCTACGAGCAGTACTTC. Protein product: CASSMGQLGSYEQYF.

The chain recombines TRBV9 with TRBJ2-5; 9 bases fit TRBD2. Germline CDR1 and CDR2: SGDLS and YYNGEE. This CDR3 region has 14 residues. The junction had 2 bases not matched to a gene; V was cut back by 0 bases and J by 5 bases. Here the CDR3 DNA reads TGTGCCAGCAGCGTAGCTACTAGCGGGGAGACCCAGTACTTC. Translated, it gives CASSVATSGETQYF. Full variable domain (outside the CDR3, taken from reference TRBV9 and TRBJ2-5): DSGVTQTPKHLITATGQRVTLRCSPRSGDLSVYWYQQSLDQGLQFLIQYYNGEERAKGNILERFSAQQFPDLHSELNLSSLELGDSALYFCASSVATSGETQYFGPGTRLLVL.

The chain employs TRBV7-9 and TRBJ2-5, with a possible D match to TRBD2 (5 bases). The germline V gene has CDR1 SEHNR and CDR2 FQNEAQ (reference sequence). The CDR3 covers 13 residues. Trimming removed 8 bases from V and 5 bases from J, with 15 bases in between. CDR3: CASGRGGYETQYF. The CDR3 nucleotides read TGTGCCAGCGGAAGAGGCGGGTATGAGACCCAGTACTTC.